The 14 T cell receptor beta chains in this list originate from one sample, sequenced in a study of T-cell reconstitution after alpha-beta-depleted transplantation in children. Using unique molecular identifiers, the investigators prepared the TCRbeta library. TCRdb re-derived calls from the PCR reads in MiXCR, one entry per CDR3 protein. The sample holds about 180,000 distinct CDR3 sequences; over 8.5% are singletons and the top ten take approximately 13%. Sequencing used PBMCs, obtained before TCRalphabeta/CD19-depleted stem cell transplant. Receptors originate from a boy between 2 and 10 years old with acute myeloid leukemia, due to receive a stem cell transplant.

This clonotype came up many times. The chain links TRBV7-9 to TRBJ2-1; weak D call: TRBD2 (6 bases). This CDR3 contains 13 residues. V dropped 5 bases and J dropped 10 bases, with 15 bases sitting between them. CDR1 SEHNR and CDR2 FQNEAQ come from the germline V gene (reference sequence). The CDR3 DNA follows: TGTGCCAGCAGCGACCGGGACTCCAACGAGCAGTTCTTC. Translated: CASSDRDSNEQFF. Complete variable domain (other parts from reference TRBV7-9 and TRBJ2-1): DTGVSQNPRHKITKRGQNVTFRCDPISEHNRLYWYRQTLGQGPEFLTYFQNEAQLEKSRLLSDRFSAERPKGSFSTLEIQRTEQGDSAMYLCASSDRDSNEQFFGPGTRLTVL.

This clonotype was detected ten times or more. CDR3: CASSEDRGNGYTF. CDR3 nucleotides: TGTGCCAGCAGTGAAGACAGGGGCAATGGCTACACCTTC. The rearrangement links TRBV28 to TRBJ1-2; the match to TRBD1 covers 8 bases. CDR1 MDHEN and CDR2 SYDVKM come from the germline V gene. The CDR3 consists of 13 residues. Trimming removed 5 bases from V and 6 bases from J; junction bases left unmatched: 5.

This clonotype appeared many times. The V gene is TRBV21-1, the J gene TRBJ2-1. TRBV21-1 counts as a pseudogene. There are 13 residues in the CDR3. The CDR3 DNA reads TGTGCCAGCAGCAGAGACAGTTACAATGAGCAGTTCTTC. It yields the protein CASSRDSYNEQFF.

This clonotype was seen at least ten times. V gene TRBV9 combines with J gene TRBJ2-7; TRBD2 agrees at 9 bases. This CDR3 region has 15 residues. Germline V gene lookup returns CDR1 SGDLS and CDR2 YYNGEE. The trim removed 0 bases at V and 0 bases at J, leaving 1 base unmatched. CDR3 sequence: CASSVASGASYEQYF. The CDR3 bases are TGTGCCAGCAGCGTAGCTAGCGGGGCCTCCTACGAGCAGTACTTC.

Details on this clonotype: The junction differs from germline at one of its ends, possibly a read error. The genes are TRBV6-1 and TRBJ2-5; 8 positions match TRBD1. This CDR3 region has 14 residues. CDR1 is MNHNS, CDR2 SASEGT, per germline. The CDR3 region has the DNA TGTGTCAGCAGGGAGCAGGGGGCGCGTGAGACCCAGTACTTC. This translates into CVSREQGARETQYF.

This clonotype showed up many times. The rearrangement uses TRBV5-5 and TRBJ2-7; the D is unclear. Trimming took off 3 bases at V and 3 bases at J, with 7 bases between the two ends. Germline V gene lookup returns CDR1 SGHKS and CDR2 YYEKEE (reference sequence). The CDR3 sequence is 12 residues long. The CDR3 is CASSYGLYEQYF. Written as DNA, the CDR3 is TGTGCCAGCAGCTACGGGCTCTACGAGCAGTACTTC.

V and J are TRBV7-9 and TRBJ1-1, with no clear D. The germline V gene encodes CDR1 SEHNR and CDR2 FQNEAQ (reference sequence). The CDR3 totals 13 residues. For the CDR3, the DNA is TGTGTCGGAGGCAGAGGCTTGAACACTGAAGCTTTCTTT. Translation: CVGGRGLNTEAFF.

There are many counts of this clonotype. The J gene is TRBJ2-7, the V gene TRBV3-1, with TRBD2 matching over 7 bases. Trimming at V came to 0 bases and at J to 4 bases, leaving 6 bases not matched to a gene. Germline lookup yields CDR1 LGHDT and CDR2 YNNKEL (reference sequence). CDR3 size: 15 residues. CDR3 bases: TGTGCCAGCAGCCAAGATCCAGCGGGACTATACGAGCAGTACTTC. Amino acid sequence: CASSQDPAGLYEQYF.

This clonotype showed up many times. The rearrangement joins TRBV7-8 to TRBJ2-7; TRBD1 matches at 7 bases. J lost 2 bases, V lost 5 bases, and 6 bases had no gene match. Germline assignment: CDR1 SGHVS and CDR2 FQNEAQ. The CDR3 covers 14 residues. The CDR3 sequence: CASSLRDSPYEQYF. CDR3 nucleotides: TGTGCCAGCAGCCTTAGGGACAGCCCCTACGAGCAGTACTTC.

This clonotype was seen repeatedly, ten times or more. J is TRBJ2-2 and V is TRBV7-9; no clear D gene. The CDR3 sequence is 17 residues long. V lost 0 bases to trimming and J lost 4 bases, with 15 bases between them. Germline V gene data show CDR1 as SEHNR and CDR2 as FQNEAQ (reference sequence). This CDR3 is CASSLAVVGPPTGELFF. CDR3 DNA sequence: TGTGCCAGCAGCTTAGCGGTTGTCGGGCCACCCACCGGGGAGCTGTTTTTT.

In this sample, this clonotype turned up many times. The rearrangement uses TRBV5-8 and TRBJ1-4; D is unclear. The CDR3 has 13 amino acids. Germline V gene lookup returns CDR1 SGHTS and CDR2 YDEGEE. Trimming shortened V by 8 bases and J by 3 bases, and 11 bases separated the two germline ends. DNA of the CDR3: TGTGCCAGAACAGAAGGGCCTAATGAAAAACTGTTTTTT. This translates into CARTEGPNEKLFF.

There are many counts of this clonotype. The genes are TRBV12-3 or TRBV12-4 and TRBJ1-5; 9 positions match TRBD1. Trimming cost V 4 bases and J 4 bases; bases outside gene matches: 5. The CDR3 runs 15 residues. The CDR3 sequence is CASSSGQGINQPQHF. The CDR3 DNA is TGTGCCAGCAGTTCGGGACAGGGAATTAATCAGCCCCAGCATTTT.

This chain joins TRBV6-1 and TRBJ1-3; D is undetermined. The CDR3 sequence is 14 residues long. The V gene lost 5 bases and the J gene lost 2 bases, with 10 bases spanning the gap. Looked up from germline, CDR1 is MNHNS and CDR2 is SASEGT. The CDR3 DNA reads TGTGCCAGCAGTAGGGCGGGCGCTGGAAACACCATATATTTT. It specifies CASSRAGAGNTIYF.

This chain uses TRBV4-1 with TRBJ2-3, with D possibly matching TRBD2 (5 bases). Per the germline V gene, CDR1 is MGHRA and CDR2 is YSYEKL. There are 13 residues in the CDR3. Deletions cut 6 bases from V and 1 base from J, with 8 bases between. CDR3 protein: CASRPEGTDTQYF. Here the CDR3 DNA reads TGCGCCAGCAGACCGGAGGGCACAGATACGCAGTATTTT.